This T cell receptor beta chain was sequenced during a study of blood T cell repertoires in COVID-19. Study at large: The origin of the acute and convalescent COVID-19 samples was the United States, Italy and Spain.

Using immunoSEQ multiplex PCR, the repertoire was profiled, and TCRdb retains in-frame clones only, with some absent. The sample records approximately 300,000 clones, around 85% being singletons. The CDR3 totals 13 residues. The V gene's germline CDR1 is GTSNPN and CDR2 SVGIG (reference sequence). Unmatched junction bases numbered 5, after V lost 5 bases and J lost 3 bases. Sequenced input: peripheral blood. The genes are TRBV30 and TRBJ1-2; TRBD1 agrees at 8 bases. The clonotype was recovered from a human donor with COVID-19, enrolled during active disease. The donor label of this sample is uncertain. CDR3 in DNA: TGTGCCTGGTCAGGGGGCTTTGACTATGGCTACACCTTC. Translating gives CAWSGGFDYGYTF.